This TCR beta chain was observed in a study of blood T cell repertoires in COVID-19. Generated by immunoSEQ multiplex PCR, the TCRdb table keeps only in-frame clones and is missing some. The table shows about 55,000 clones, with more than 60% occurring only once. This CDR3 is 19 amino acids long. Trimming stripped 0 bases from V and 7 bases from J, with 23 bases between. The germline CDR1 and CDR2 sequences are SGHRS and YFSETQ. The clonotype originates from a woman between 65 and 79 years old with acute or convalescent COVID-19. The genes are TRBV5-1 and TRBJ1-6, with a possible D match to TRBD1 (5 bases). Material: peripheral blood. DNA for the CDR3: TGCGCCAGCAGCTTGGCCCCGGACACACCAGGGAAAATAAATTCACCCCTCCACTTT. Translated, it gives CASSLAPDTPGKINSPLHF.